Below, 24 T cell receptor beta chains from the same sample are listed, as sequenced in a study of T cell responses to AZD1222 COVID-19 vaccine. The assay was immunoSEQ multiplex PCR, and TCRdb's table has in-frame clones only and misses some. The sample lists 100,000 to 150,000 clones, roughly 90% occurring once. This sample comprised peripheral blood, obtained on day 0 of MenACWY control vaccination. These receptors originate from an adult in good health.

The CDR3 nucleotides are TGTGCCAGCAGCCTTAGAACGAGCGGGTTAGACGAGCAGTACTTC. Its translation is CASSLRTSGLDEQYF. The rearrangement joins TRBV11-3 to TRBJ2-7; a possible D gene is TRBD2 (6 bases). The CDR3 loop spans 15 amino acids. Between the trimmed V and J ends, which lost 5 bases and 5 bases, there was a span of 19 bases. The V gene's germline CDR1 is SGHNT and CDR2 YENEEA. Full variable domain (missing parts from reference TRBV11-3 and TRBJ2-7): EAGVVQSPRYKIIEKKQPVAFWCNPISGHNTLYWYLQNLGQGPELLIRYENEEAVDDSQLPKDRFSAERLKGVDSTLKIQPAELGDSAVYLCASSLRTSGLDEQYFGPGTRLTVT.

The table lists this clone with a few counts. This chain connects TRBV30 to TRBJ1-3; D is perhaps TRBD1 (5 bases). Germline loops: CDR1 GTSNPN, CDR2 SVGIG (reference sequence). CDR3 length: 12 amino acids. V lost 3 bases and J lost 2, with 5 bases in between. The CDR3 is CAWRTAGNTIYF. The DNA for the CDR3 is TGTGCCTGGAGGACAGCTGGAAACACCATATATTTT.

This chain links TRBV30 with TRBJ1-6, with TRBD1 matching 8 bases. Germline V CDR1 and CDR2: GTSNPN, SVGIG (reference sequence). CDR3 length equals 14 residues. Trimming cost V 1 base and J 10 bases; bases outside gene matches: 6. Here the CDR3 reads CAWSGFRGPSPLHF. CDR3 nucleotide sequence: TGTGCCTGGAGTGGTTTCAGGGGGCCGTCACCCCTCCACTTT. Looking up the rest from reference TRBV30 and TRBJ1-6 gives the full variable domain: SQTIHQWPATLVQPVGSPLSLECTVEGTSNPNLYWYRQAAGRGLQLLFYSVGIGQISSEVPQNLSASRPQDRQFILSSKKLLLSDSGFYLCAWSGFRGPSPLHFGNGTRLTVT.

The genes are TRBV6-6 and TRBJ2-7, with D perhaps TRBD1 or TRBD2 (5 bases each). V lost 3 bases, J lost 5 bases, and 11 bases lay in between. Germline lookup yields CDR1 MNHNY and CDR2 SVGAGI (reference sequence). The CDR3 consists of 13 residues. This chain's CDR3 is CASSYDLGDEQYF. CDR3 sequence (DNA): TGTGCCAGCAGTTATGATTTGGGGGACGAGCAGTACTTC.

The chain joins TRBV7-3 to TRBJ2-1; 7 bases are shared with TRBD1. The V gene's germline CDR1 is SGHTA and CDR2 FQGTGA. The CDR3 extends over 16 amino acids. J was trimmed by 4 bases and V by 4 bases; bases with no gene match: 10. In DNA form, the CDR3 reads TGTGCCAGCAGCTCATCGACAGGGATAGGTTACAATGAGCAGTTCTTC. The encoded protein is CASSSSTGIGYNEQFF.

This chain uses TRBV5-1 with TRBJ2-3; 13 positions agree with TRBD2. Germline values: CDR1 SGHRS, CDR2 YFSETQ. With V trimmed by 4 bases and J by 4 bases, 6 bases remained unmatched. CDR3 length: 16 residues. The CDR3 DNA sequence: TGCGCCAGCAGCCTCCGGACTAGCGGGAGTTCAGATACGCAGTATTTT. This sequence encodes CASSLRTSGSSDTQYF.

The rearrangement uses TRBV11-3 and TRBJ2-7, with 10 bases fitting TRBD2. CDR3 length equals 17 residues. Germline CDR1 and CDR2: SGHNT and YENEEA. The J segment lost 0 bases and the V segment lost 0 bases, leaving 5 bases of the junction unmatched. The CDR3 is CASSLDGPSGSSYEQYF. The CDR3 bases are TGTGCCAGCAGCTTAGACGGGCCTAGCGGGAGCTCCTACGAGCAGTACTTC.

This chain uses TRBV20-1 with TRBJ2-1; tentatively, D is TRBD1 or TRBD2 (5 bases each). Germline lookup yields CDR1 DFQATT and CDR2 SNEGSKA (reference sequence). V shed 3 bases and J shed 9 bases, with 12 bases lying between them. The CDR3 totals 12 residues. The CDR3 sequence: CSASRGNGEQFF. The CDR3 nucleotides are TGCAGTGCTAGTCGGGGCAATGGTGAGCAGTTCTTC.

The rearrangement uses TRBV13 and TRBJ2-5; weak D call: TRBD1 (6 bases). CDR1 is PRHDT and CDR2 is FYEKMQ in the germline V gene (reference sequence). This CDR3 contains 14 residues. With 0 bases removed from V and 5 bases from J, the gap between germline ends came to 10 bases. CDR3 in amino acids: CASSLGTGPETQYF. DNA of the CDR3: TGTGCCAGCAGCTTAGGAACAGGGCCGGAGACCCAGTACTTC.

This chain uses TRBV5-1 with TRBJ2-7; TRBD1 matches at 9 bases. The germline V gene has CDR1 SGHRS and CDR2 YFSETQ. The length of the CDR3 is 15 residues. V gave up 0 bases and J gave up 6 bases; unmatched junction bases: 7. CDR3 region: CASSLGGTGIPEQYF. The CDR3 DNA sequence: TGCGCCAGCAGCTTGGGGGGGACAGGGATACCCGAGCAGTACTTC.

V gene TRBV27 combines with J gene TRBJ1-1; D is ambiguous. Trimming shortened V by 6 bases and J by 7 bases, and 15 bases separated the two germline ends. CDR1 is MNHEY, CDR2 SMNVEV, per germline (reference sequence). This CDR3 contains 13 residues. Here the CDR3 reads CASRDDVENEAFF. CDR3 nucleotide sequence: TGTGCCAGCAGGGATGACGTCGAGAATGAAGCTTTCTTT.

The chain joins TRBV2 to TRBJ2-7, with TRBD1 as a possible D gene (5 bases). Trimming stripped 7 bases from V and 4 bases from J, with 14 bases between. Germline-derived CDR1 and CDR2 are SNHLY and FYNNEI. CDR3 length equals 13 residues. In DNA form, the CDR3 reads TGTGCCAGCAATGCCGGACATCCTTACGAGCAGTACTTC. Encoded protein: CASNAGHPYEQYF.

This clone was recorded once. The chain is built from TRBV27 and TRBJ2-7; TRBD1 agrees at 7 bases. V dropped 3 bases and J dropped 3; count of bases not matched to a gene: 5. The CDR3 runs to 14 residues. Germline-derived CDR1 and CDR2 are MNHEY and SMNVEV (reference sequence). CDR3 DNA: TGTGCCAGCAGTTTTCAGGGACAGTACTACGAGCAGTACTTC. As protein: CASSFQGQYYEQYF.

The DNA for the CDR3 is TGTGCCAGCAGTGCGACTAGCTACAATGAGCAGTTCTTC. Encoded protein: CASSATSYNEQFF. The chain carries TRBV25-1 and TRBJ2-1; possibly TRBD2 for D (6 bases). The V end was cut by 4 bases, the J end by 3 bases, with 7 bases between. This CDR3 is built from 13 residues. Looked up from germline, CDR1 is MGHDK and CDR2 is SYGVNS.

The chain uses TRBV9 and TRBJ1-3, with D hard to call. Germline V lookup: CDR1 SGDLS, CDR2 YYNGEE. V shed 0 bases and J shed 0 bases, with 7 bases lying between them. The length of the CDR3 is 15 residues. CDR3 in DNA: TGTGCCAGCAGCGTAGGCACGGACTCTGGAAACACCATATATTTT. This encodes CASSVGTDSGNTIYF.

CDR3 sequence: CASSVGSYLNTEAFF. Written as DNA, the CDR3 is TGTGCCAGCAGCGTAGGAAGTTATCTGAACACTGAAGCTTTCTTT. This chain connects TRBV9 to TRBJ1-1; D gene ambiguous. The germline V gene encodes CDR1 SGDLS and CDR2 YYNGEE. The length of the CDR3 is 15 residues. V dropped 0 bases and J dropped 0 bases, with 9 bases sitting between them.

The J gene is TRBJ1-2, the V gene TRBV18; D not certain. This CDR3 region has 14 residues. CDR1 KGHSH and CDR2 LQKENI come from the germline V gene. Trimming removed 1 base at V and 8 bases at J, with 14 bases between. CDR3 nucleotide sequence: TGTGCCAGCTCACCACTGGAGACCCCGGACGGCTACACCTTC. Residues: CASSPLETPDGYTF.

In this sample, this clone turned up a few times. This chain links TRBV27 with TRBJ2-7; perhaps TRBD1 as D (6 bases). This CDR3 region has 12 residues. Trimming pared 6 bases from V and 5 bases from J, leaving 11 bases between. Germline CDR1 reads MNHEY; CDR2 reads SMNVEV (reference sequence). The CDR3 protein is CASSPSGDEQYF. Written as DNA, the CDR3 is TGTGCCAGCAGCCCCTCAGGGGACGAGCAGTACTTC.

This clone was recorded once. The V call is TRBV11-3, the J call TRBJ1-1, with D possibly being TRBD1 (5 bases). Germline CDR1 reads SGHNT; CDR2 reads YENEEA. This CDR3 is 15 amino acids long. V shed 4 bases and J shed 7 bases, with 19 bases lying between them. CDR3 coding DNA: TGTGCCAGCAGCTCCCAGACAGTAATGATCGGTGAAGCTTTCTTT. Protein: CASSSQTVMIGEAFF. Full variable domain (missing parts from reference TRBV11-3 and TRBJ1-1): EAGVVQSPRYKIIEKKQPVAFWCNPISGHNTLYWYLQNLGQGPELLIRYENEEAVDDSQLPKDRFSAERLKGVDSTLKIQPAELGDSAVYLCASSSQTVMIGEAFFGQGTRLTVV.

The genes are TRBV5-1 and TRBJ2-7; TRBD1 might be the D (6 bases). The CDR3 totals 14 residues. Per the germline V gene, CDR1 is SGHRS and CDR2 is YFSETQ. Trimming took 4 bases from V and 5 from J, leaving 16 bases between them. This CDR3 is CASSLSRTADEQYF. The CDR3 coding sequence is TGCGCCAGCAGCCTAAGCAGGACAGCGGACGAGCAGTACTTC.

This clone was detected once. The rearrangement joins TRBV18 to TRBJ2-3, with TRBD1 matching over 10 bases. The germline gives CDR1 KGHSH, CDR2 LQKENI. The CDR3 contains 15 residues. V was clipped by 5 bases and J by 4 bases; unmatched bases: 6. The CDR3 bases are TGTGCCAGCTCAAGAGGGACAGGGGAGGCAGATACGCAGTATTTT. This gives the protein CASSRGTGEADTQYF.

The chain combines TRBV7-8 with TRBJ2-5; 8 nucleotides line up with TRBD1. V was pared by 5 bases and J by 0 bases, with 2 bases of the junction left unmatched. From germline, CDR1 is SGHVS and CDR2 FQNEAQ. CDR3 size: 14 residues. CDR3 coding DNA: TGTGCCAGCAGCAGGACAGGGAACCAAGAGACCCAGTACTTC. Translated: CASSRTGNQETQYF.

This chain joins TRBV6-5 and TRBJ1-1; no reliable D call. The V end was cut by 2 bases, the J end by 1 base, with 8 bases between. The germline V gene has CDR1 MNHEY and CDR2 SVGAGI. The CDR3 is 14 amino acids. The CDR3 DNA reads as TGTGCCAGCAGTTACCAGACGGGGAACACTGAAGCTTTCTTT. Protein: CASSYQTGNTEAFF.

V is TRBV10-3 and J is TRBJ2-7; tentatively, D is TRBD2 (6 bases). Germline lookup yields CDR1 ENHRY and CDR2 SYGVKD. The CDR3 totals 13 residues. V was trimmed by 10 bases and J by 5 bases, leaving 18 bases between them. CDR3 nucleotides: TGTGCCAACAGCCCAAAACTAGCCGACGAGCAGTACTTC. This encodes CANSPKLADEQYF.